Listed below are T cell receptor beta chains from one sample, sequenced in a study of T cell responses to AZD1222 COVID-19 vaccine. The protocol was immunoSEQ multiplex PCR, while the TCRdb copy is restricted to in-frame clones and leaves out a portion. This sample has more than 75,000 clones, with around 90% found just once. The specimen comprised peripheral blood, sampled on day 0 of AZD1222 vaccination. All receptors come from an adult in good health. Both conserved end residues are part of each CDR3. The D gene is left open where the match is weak. Clone size is given for some rows only: seen once, a few or many times, or a class if the clone is expanded.

v_call	j_call	clone_size	d_call	cdr3_aa	cdr3_nt
TRBV10-3	TRBJ2-5	-	TRBD2	CAISVAGGSRETQYF	TGTGCCATCAGTGTAGCGGGGGGGTCCCGGGAGACCCAGTACTTC
TRBV6-5	TRBJ2-7	once	-	CASSRRGSDPYEQYF	TGTGCCAGCAGTAGGCGCGGGTCGGACCCCTACGAGCAGTACTTC
TRBV3-1/TRBV3-2	TRBJ2-1	-	TRBD2	CASSPGTNYNEQFF	TGTGCCAGCAGCCCCGGGACTAACTACAATGAGCAGTTCTTC
TRBV3-1/TRBV3-2	TRBJ1-6	-	-	CASSQVAGGNSPLHF	TGTGCCAGCAGCCAAGTTGCAGGTGGAAATTCACCCCTCCACTTT
TRBV3-1/TRBV3-2	TRBJ1-4	-	TRBD1	CASSQVRTGDEKLFF	TGTGCCAGCAGCCAAGTTAGGACAGGGGACGAAAAACTGTTTTTT
TRBV5-1	TRBJ1-2	-	-	CASSLRGDLGGYTF	TGCGCCAGCAGCTTGCGCGGAGATCTAGGTGGCTACACCTTC
TRBV7-3	TRBJ1-6	-	TRBD1	CASSRGTGNPLHF	TGTGCCAGCAGCCGCGGGACAGGGAATCCCCTCCACTTT
TRBV18	TRBJ2-7	-	-	CASSPGTTDTAPQYF	TGTGCCAGCTCACCAGGGACAACAGACACCGCTCCGCAGTACTTC
TRBV30	TRBJ1-5	once	-	CAWSVRGNQPQHF	TGTGCCTGGAGTGTAAGGGGCAATCAGCCCCAGCATTTT
TRBV2	TRBJ1-6	-	-	CASSAGGRRTNSPLHF	TGTGCCAGCAGTGCAGGTGGACGCCGGACAAATTCACCCCTCCACTTT
TRBV10-3	TRBJ2-7	few	TRBD1	CAISEGDRGLSEQYF	TGTGCCATCAGTGAGGGGGACAGGGGGCTTTCGGAGCAGTACTTC
TRBV6-7	TRBJ2-7	-	TRBD2	CASSQRGADGLAGVHYEQYF	TGTGCCAGCAGCCAACGTGGTGCCGACGGACTAGCGGGAGTCCACTACGAGCAGTACTTC
TRBV29-1	TRBJ1-1	-	-	CSGGGPEAFF	TGCAGCGGTGGGGGTCCTGAGGCTTTCTTT
TRBV6-6	TRBJ2-7	-	-	CASSYHGSSYEQYF	TGTGCCAGCAGTTACCACGGTAGCTCCTACGAGCAGTACTTC
TRBV7-9	TRBJ2-1	-	-	CASSPWPSGLSSYNEQFF	TGTGCCAGCAGCCCCTGGCCCAGCGGCCTTAGCTCCTACAATGAGCAGTTCTTC
TRBV28	TRBJ2-1	-	TRBD2	CASSLGLAGLRAEQFF	TGTGCCAGCAGCCTGGGACTAGCGGGGTTAAGGGCTGAGCAGTTCTTC
TRBV27	TRBJ2-7	-	-	CASSSNRGYEQYF	TGTGCCAGCAGTTCGAATAGGGGCTACGAGCAGTACTTC
TRBV5-1	TRBJ2-1	-	-	CASSLGSINEQFF	TGCGCCAGCAGCCTGGGGAGTATAAATGAGCAGTTCTTC
TRBV27	TRBJ1-6	-	-	CASPIHVPF	TGTGCCAGTCCGATACATGTGCCCTTT
TRBV19	TRBJ1-5	-	TRBD1	CASSIGGTGNQPQHF	TGTGCCAGTAGTATTGGCGGGACAGGCAATCAGCCCCAGCATTTT
TRBV6-5	TRBJ2-3	-	TRBD1	CASTDRVADTQYF	TGTGCCAGCACGGACAGGGTGGCAGATACGCAGTATTTT
TRBV2	TRBJ1-1	-	-	CASKGERTNTEAFF	TGTGCCAGCAAAGGGGAAAGAACGAACACTGAAGCTTTCTTT
TRBV15	TRBJ2-2	-	-	CATQAGNTGELFF	TGTGCCACCCAGGCGGGGAACACCGGGGAGCTGTTTTTT
TRBV19	TRBJ1-6	-	-	CATQPQGTNSPLHF	TGTGCCACTCAGCCCCAGGGGACGAATTCACCCCTCCACTTT
TRBV28	TRBJ1-2	once	-	CASRPGSNYGYTF	TGTGCCAGCAGACCAGGGTCTAACTATGGCTACACCTTC
TRBV28	TRBJ2-1	-	TRBD2	CASRVGLAGADEQFF	TGTGCCAGCAGAGTGGGACTAGCGGGAGCTGATGAGCAGTTCTTC
TRBV19	TRBJ2-2	-	TRBD1	CASKQGQGFGELFF	TGTGCCAGTAAGCAAGGACAGGGGTTTGGGGAGCTGTTTTTT
TRBV28	TRBJ2-7	-	-	CASSLVLGLTYEQYF	TGTGCCAGCAGTTTGGTTTTGGGGTTGACCTACGAGCAGTACTTC
TRBV5-6	TRBJ2-3	-	TRBD2	CASSLVSGSSTQYF	TGTGCCAGCAGCTTGGTTAGCGGGAGCTCTACGCAGTATTTT
TRBV27	TRBJ1-5	once	-	CASSLSWGVGNQPQHF	TGTGCCAGCAGTTTATCTTGGGGTGTTGGCAATCAGCCCCAGCATTTT
TRBV14	TRBJ2-3	-	-	CASSQESYLLTDTQYF	TGTGCCAGCAGCCAAGAGAGCTACCTCCTAACAGATACGCAGTATTTT